This TCR beta chain was identified in a study of PD-1 blockade in classical Hodgkin lymphoma. Findings and caveats of the study: Patients with an early start, nivolumab under 1 year after ASCT, were excluded. Healthy donors were reported to have higher baseline TCR diversity than newly diagnosed patients.

About this clone: Its specificity is not known.

The data were produced by immunoSEQ multiplex PCR, yet TCRdb's version contains in-frame clones alone and is incomplete. The sample contains 20,000 to 25,000 clones, 75% to 85% of which appear only once. The CDR3 contains 13 residues. Trimming took 2 bases from V and 4 from J, leaving 5 bases between them. The germline V gene encodes CDR1 SNHLY and CDR2 FYNNEI. Every patient relapsed after autologous stem cell transplantation, and brentuximab vedotin exposure varied. The material was peripheral blood mononuclear cells (PBMCs), obtained before the second cycle of nivolumab. The chain carries TRBV2 and TRBJ1-4; D is undetermined. The source is a human donor with classical Hodgkin lymphoma. For the CDR3, the DNA is TGTGCCAGCAGTGAATCACGTAATGAAAAACTGTTTTTT. As protein: CASSESRNEKLFF.